Listed below are T cell receptor beta chains from one sample, sequenced in a study of human thymus T cells. The method was immunoSEQ multiplex PCR; TCRdb's version includes in-frame clones alone and lacks a portion of them. This sample carries 60,000 to 75,000 clones, roughly 94% of them seen once, and the ten largest clones take 0.03% to 0.035%. Sequences were obtained from thymus tissue. The source of these receptors is a girl under two years old with a congenital heart defect but otherwise immunologically healthy. The CDR3 runs from the conserved cysteine through the conserved F or W. The D gene is left open where the match is weak. Clone size is not always given. Where it is, it says once, few, many or a class for expanded clones.

TRBV19,.,TRBJ2-3,TRBD2,TGTGCCACGGCGGGGACTAGCGGGCCCCACACAGATACGCAGTATTTT,CATAGTSGPHTDTQYF
TRBV19,once,TRBJ2-1,.,TGTGCCAGTAGTATAGTCGGCGGGGTCTACAATGAGCAGTTCTTC,CASSIVGGVYNEQFF
TRBV9,.,TRBJ2-1,TRBD2,TGTGCCAGCAGCGCAACCGGGACTAGCGGCCGTTTCCATGAGCAGTTCTTC,CASSATGTSGRFHEQFF
TRBV5-1,once,TRBJ1-1,.,TGCGCCAGCAGCGGTGGGACATTTGTGACTAAAGCTTTCTTT,CASSGGTFVTKAFF
TRBV4-1,.,TRBJ2-7,TRBD2,TGCGCCAGCAGCCAAGGCGGGACTAGCGGGAGGTACGAGCAGTACTTC,CASSQGGTSGRYEQYF
TRBV9,.,TRBJ1-1,.,TGTGCCAGCAGCGTAGTCGTCAGATCACACACTGAAGCTTTCTTT,CASSVVVRSHTEAFF
TRBV7-6,.,TRBJ2-1,TRBD2,TGTGCCAGCAGCTCTATTAAGCGGGAGCTACCATACAATGAGCAGTTCTTC,CASSSIKRELPYNEQFF
TRBV7-7,.,TRBJ2-1,.,TGTGCCAGCAGCTTAGGCTCACCTGGGGTTGCCTACAATGAGCAGTTCTTC,CASSLGSPGVAYNEQFF
TRBV11-1,.,TRBJ2-6,TRBD2,TGTGCCAGCAGCTTCCCATCTAGCGGGCCCTCTGGGGCCAACGTCCTGACTTTC,CASSFPSSGPSGANVLTF
TRBV11-3,.,TRBJ2-1,TRBD2,TGTGCCAGCAGTTCTCAGCGGGAGGCACTCCACAATGAGCAGTTCTTC,CASSSQREALHNEQFF
TRBV5-1,.,TRBJ2-7,.,TGCGCCAGCAGCTGGGGACACCAAGGGCCCTACGAGCAGTACTTC,CASSWGHQGPYEQYF
TRBV14,once,TRBJ1-1,.,TGTGCCAGCAGCCATGAGGGGCCTTCGAACACTGAAGCTTTCTTT,CASSHEGPSNTEAFF
TRBV6-6,once,TRBJ1-2,TRBD1,TGTGCCAGCAGGAACAGGGGGCGCGACTATGGCTACACCTTC,CASRNRGRDYGYTF
TRBV18,.,TRBJ1-4,TRBD1,TGTGCCAGCTCACCTGGACGGACAGGGGTAAATGAAAAACTGTTTTTT,CASSPGRTGVNEKLFF
TRBV10-1,.,TRBJ2-1,.,TGCGCCAGCAGGCCAAAGAGGTCTAGCGTATACAATGAGCAGTTCTTC,CASRPKRSSVYNEQFF
TRBV20-1,.,TRBJ2-1,.,TGCAGTGCTCAGGACAAAATTGAGCAGTTCTTC,CSAQDKIEQFF
TRBV29-1,.,TRBJ2-5,.,TGCAGCGTTGATTTGGCCCACGGGGAGACCCAGTACTTC,CSVDLAHGETQYF
TRBV7-9,.,TRBJ2-7,TRBD2,TGTGCCAGCAGCTTGGACCTAGCGGGGATCTACGAGCAGTACTTC,CASSLDLAGIYEQYF
TRBV6-5,.,TRBJ1-5,TRBD1,TGTGCCAGCAGACAGGGGGCAGATCAGCCCCAGCATTTT,CASRQGADQPQHF
TRBV27,.,TRBJ2-1,.,TGTGCCAGCAGTCCCGGTTTGAGCTCCTACAATGAGCAGTTCTTC,CASSPGLSSYNEQFF
TRBV6-1,.,TRBJ2-1,TRBD2,TGTGCCAGCAGAGCGCGGGAGGGCCCTCGTAGTGAGCAGTTCTTC,CASRAREGPRSEQFF
TRBV27,.,TRBJ2-7,.,TGTGCCAGCAGGGCCGGGCCTGGGGTGGCGTACGAGCAGTACTTC,CASRAGPGVAYEQYF
TRBV6-1,.,TRBJ2-7,.,TGTGCCACCCGTCTGGACTCCTACGAGCAGTACTTC,CATRLDSYEQYF
TRBV4-2,.,TRBJ1-5,.,TGTGCCAGCAGTCAGCCCCAGCATTTT,CASSQPQHF
TRBV6-5,.,TRBJ1-5,.,TGTGCCAGCAGTTACTCAGGAAGCAATCAGCCCCAGCATTTT,CASSYSGSNQPQHF
TRBV18,.,TRBJ2-4,.,TGTGCCAGCTCACCACGGGGGGGCGGCATTCAGTACTTC,CASSPRGGGIQYF
TRBV4-1,.,TRBJ2-2,TRBD1,TGCGCCAGCAGCCTATACCCCCATGGCAAGGGACAGGGGAACACCGGGGAGCTGTTTTTT,CASSLYPHGKGQGNTGELFF
TRBV29-1,.,TRBJ1-2,TRBD1,TGCAGCGTGAATGACAGGGGGCCGGGCTATGGCTACACCTTC,CSVNDRGPGYGYTF
TRBV5-6,.,TRBJ1-5,.,TGTGCCAGCAGTCTTGGGGGGAGGCAGCCCCAGCATTTT,CASSLGGRQPQHF
TRBV10-2,.,TRBJ2-7,TRBD2,TGCGCCAGCAGGGAGCCGGGACTAGCGAATAACGAGCAGTACTTC,CASREPGLANNEQYF
TRBV25-1,.,TRBJ2-1,.,TGTGCCAGCAGTGAATATACCAGCTCCTACAATGAGCAGTTCTTC,CASSEYTSSYNEQFF
TRBV28,.,TRBJ2-1,TRBD2,TGTGCCAGCACCAAGGTTCGCGGGGAGGGTGGGAATGAGCAGTTCTTC,CASTKVRGEGGNEQFF
TRBV6-1,once,TRBJ2-3,.,TGTGCCAGCAGTGGACTCGGGGTGGTTCCTAGCACAGATACGCAGTATTTT,CASSGLGVVPSTDTQYF
TRBV4-3,.,TRBJ2-7,.,TGCGCCAGCAGCCAAGAGACCCAGGGTCTTGTGTACGAGCAGTACTTC,CASSQETQGLVYEQYF
TRBV4-3,.,TRBJ2-4,.,TGCGCCAGCAGCGGCCACTCCCGAAACATTCAGTACTTC,CASSGHSRNIQYF
TRBV9,once,TRBJ1-1,TRBD1,TGTGCCAGCAGCGTACCCAGGGACAGGGAGGTGACTGAAGCTTTCTTT,CASSVPRDREVTEAFF
TRBV10-3,.,TRBJ1-1,TRBD1,TGTGCCATCAGTGGAACCGACAGGGGGGAGACTGAAGCTTTCTTT,CAISGTDRGETEAFF
TRBV2,.,TRBJ2-5,.,TGTGCCAGCAGTGAAGCGCAAAGGGAGACCCAGTACTTC,CASSEAQRETQYF
TRBV28,.,TRBJ1-3,.,TGTGCCAGCAGCGCTGCCGAAAACGTCGCGGGGGGCACCATATATTTT,CASSAAENVAGGTIYF
TRBV10-2,once,TRBJ2-7,.,TGCGCCAGCCGTCCAGGGGAATCGAACGAGCAGTACTTC,CASRPGESNEQYF
TRBV5-1,.,TRBJ1-4,.,TGCGCCAGCAGCTTGGAAGAACATAATGAAAAACTGTTTTTT,CASSLEEHNEKLFF
TRBV10-2,.,TRBJ2-7,.,TGCGCCAGCAGTGAGTCGTTTCCGAGGGGGAGATACGAGCAGTACTTC,CASSESFPRGRYEQYF
TRBV15,.,TRBJ2-1,TRBD1,TGTGCCACCAGCGGAAGGGGCGGGACAGGGTCCTACAATGAGCAGTTCTTC,CATSGRGGTGSYNEQFF
TRBV6-6,.,TRBJ1-4,.,TGTGCCAGCACCAAACGGGACCCATGGGGTGGAAAACTGTTTTTT,CASTKRDPWGGKLFF
TRBV2,.,TRBJ2-7,.,TGTGCCAGCAGTGCCCAGGGGGGTTCCTACGAGCAGTACTTC,CASSAQGGSYEQYF
TRBV19,.,TRBJ1-5,.,TGTGCCAGTAGTACAGGGACTTATCAGCCCCAGCATTTT,CASSTGTYQPQHF
TRBV6-4,.,TRBJ1-2,TRBD1,TGTGCCAGCAGTCCATGGACAGGGGGAAACTATGGCTACACCTTC,CASSPWTGGNYGYTF
TRBV28,.,TRBJ1-2,.,TGTGCCAGCAGCTCTAATCACCTCGGTCCATGGGGGGGCTACACCTTC,CASSSNHLGPWGGYTF